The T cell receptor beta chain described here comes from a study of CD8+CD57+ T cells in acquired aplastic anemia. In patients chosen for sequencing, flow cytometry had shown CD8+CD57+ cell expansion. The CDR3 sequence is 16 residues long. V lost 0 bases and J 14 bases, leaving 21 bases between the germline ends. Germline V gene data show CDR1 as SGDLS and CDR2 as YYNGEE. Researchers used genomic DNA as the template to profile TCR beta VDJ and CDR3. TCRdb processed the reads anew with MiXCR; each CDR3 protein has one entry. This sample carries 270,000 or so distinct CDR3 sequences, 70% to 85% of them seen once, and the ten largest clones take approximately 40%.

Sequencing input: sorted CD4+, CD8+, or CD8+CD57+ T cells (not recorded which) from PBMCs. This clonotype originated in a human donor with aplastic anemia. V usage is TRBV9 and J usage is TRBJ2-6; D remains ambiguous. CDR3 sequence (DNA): TGTGCCAGCAGCGTAGGGACCACCCGAAGTCAGCCCCTCCTGACTTTC. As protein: CASSVGTTRSQPLLTF.